Listed below are T cell receptor beta chains from one sample, sequenced in a study of T-cell reconstitution after alpha-beta-depleted transplantation in children. TCRdb re-called the PCR reads with MiXCR, one entry per CDR3 protein. The sample lists some 280,000 distinct CDR3 sequences; 9.5% to 10% were seen once. The sample here was PBMCs from the stem cell graft donor, taken from the stem cell graft. The receptors were gathered from a human donor who donated a stem cell graft to a child with SCID. Both conserved end residues are part of each CDR3. D genes are given only for firm matches. Clone size, where shown, is once, few, many, or a class for clones that have expanded.

many . TRBJ1-1 TRBV20-1 CSASSGRTEAFF TGCAGTGCTAGTTCCGGGAGGACTGAAGCTTTCTTT
few TRBD1 TRBJ2-1 TRBV12-3/TRBV12-4 CASRSSDRGADNEQFF TGTGCCAGCAGGTCAAGCGACAGGGGAGCGGACAATGAGCAGTTCTTC
many TRBD2 TRBJ2-1 TRBV12-3/TRBV12-4 CASTFSGLAVHEQFF TGTGCCAGCACCTTCTCGGGACTAGCGGTCCATGAGCAGTTCTTC
. . TRBJ1-6 TRBV5-1 CASSSTGSSYNSPLHF TGCGCCAGCAGCTCTACAGGGAGCTCCTATAATTCACCCCTCCACTTT
. TRBD1 TRBJ2-7 TRBV7-9 CASSSGQGTFHEQYF TGTGCCAGCAGCTCGGGACAGGGAACATTCCACGAGCAGTACTTC
. . TRBJ2-3 TRBV5-1 CASSFGIRRAQYF TGCGCCAGCAGCTTTGGAATTAGACGGGCGCAGTATTTT
many TRBD1 TRBJ1-5 TRBV20-1 CSARELQGAQPQHF TGCAGTGCTAGAGAGCTACAGGGGGCCCAGCCCCAGCATTTT
. TRBD2 TRBJ2-1 TRBV9 CASSKTSGGFPSYNEQFF TGTGCCAGCAGCAAGACTAGCGGGGGGTTCCCTTCCTACAATGAGCAGTTCTTC
few . TRBJ1-1 TRBV27 CASSFLTRGLNTEAFF TGTGCCAGCAGTTTCTTGACACGGGGATTGAACACTGAAGCTTTCTTT
few TRBD1 TRBJ2-7 TRBV20-1 CSARLGQPYEQYF TGCAGTGCTAGATTGGGACAGCCGTACGAGCAGTACTTC
few TRBD2 TRBJ2-1 TRBV9 CASSVAFSVGTSGGTNEQFF TGTGCCAGCAGCGTAGCTTTTAGCGTTGGGACTAGCGGGGGGACAAATGAGCAGTTCTTC
. TRBD1 TRBJ2-7 TRBV12-3/TRBV12-4 CASTYGTGGFDEQYF TGTGCCAGCACCTACGGAACAGGGGGTTTCGACGAGCAGTACTTC
. . TRBJ2-1 TRBV11-2 CASSGRGLNEQFF TGTGCCAGCAGCGGGCGAGGGCTAAATGAGCAGTTCTTC
. . TRBJ2-3 TRBV5-4 CASSYEFTDTQYF TGTGCCAGCAGCTATGAGTTCACAGATACGCAGTATTTT
many . TRBJ2-7 TRBV18 CASSPSGRTYEQYF TGTGCCAGCTCACCCTCAGGCCGAACCTACGAGCAGTACTTC
. . TRBJ1-3 TRBV6-5 CASTLASDSGNTIYF TGTGCCAGCACACTGGCGTCAGACTCTGGAAACACCATATATTTT
few . TRBJ1-5 TRBV18 CASSPAKGVGSQPQHF TGTGCCAGCTCACCAGCTAAAGGGGTAGGTAGCCAGCCCCAGCATTTT
many . TRBJ2-7 TRBV12-3/TRBV12-4 CASSGLGSSYEQYF TGTGCCAGCAGTGGTTTGGGGAGCTCCTACGAGCAGTACTTC
. . TRBJ2-2 TRBV4-2 CASSQDAPNTGELFF TGTGCCAGCAGCCAAGACGCGCCGAACACCGGGGAGCTGTTTTTT
. . TRBJ2-3 TRBV3-1 CASSQGQVTDTQYF TGTGCCAGCAGCCAAGGACAAGTCACAGATACGCAGTATTTT
. . TRBJ2-5 TRBV3-1 CASSQAGGETQYF TGTGCCAGCAGCCAAGCCGGGGGAGAGACCCAGTACTTC
few TRBD1 TRBJ1-5 TRBV12-3/TRBV12-4 CASQGVLALGNQPQHF TGTGCCAGCCAGGGGGTCCTGGCGTTGGGCAATCAGCCCCAGCATTTT
. . TRBJ2-5 TRBV9 CASSAGLSIQETQYF TGTGCCAGCAGCGCGGGACTCTCGATCCAAGAGACCCAGTACTTC
. . TRBJ2-7 TRBV29-1 CSAGPTGWEQYF TGCAGCGCCGGACCAACAGGGTGGGAGCAGTACTTC
many . TRBJ1-1 TRBV6-2/TRBV6-3 CASSFTRNTEAFF TGTGCCAGCAGTTTTACACGGAACACTGAAGCTTTCTTT
few . TRBJ2-1 TRBV2 CASPRRDRTYNEQFF TGTGCCAGCCCAAGGCGGGACAGAACCTACAATGAGCAGTTCTTC
many TRBD1 TRBJ2-2 TRBV6-5 CASSYSTGMNTGELFF TGTGCCAGCAGTTACTCGACAGGGATGAACACCGGGGAGCTGTTTTTT
few . TRBJ2-2 TRBV12-3/TRBV12-4 CASTILGKGFGELFF TGTGCCAGCACCATACTAGGGAAAGGGTTCGGGGAGCTGTTTTTT
. . TRBJ2-5 TRBV28 CASSYSLKETQYF TGTGCCAGCAGTTACAGTCTTAAAGAGACCCAGTACTTC
. TRBD2 TRBJ2-1 TRBV9 CASSGPGGPGVNEQFF TGTGCCAGCAGCGGACCGGGGGGGCCTGGTGTCAATGAGCAGTTCTTC
many . TRBJ2-2 TRBV24-1 CATSPGGGAGTGELFF TGTGCCACCAGCCCTGGGGGGGGGGCCGGTACCGGGGAGCTGTTTTTT
few . TRBJ2-2 TRBV7-7 CASSSNRGENTGELFF TGTGCCAGCAGCTCAAATAGGGGGGAGAACACCGGGGAGCTGTTTTTT
. TRBD1 TRBJ2-6 TRBV10-3 CAITAGTGGSGANVLTF TGTGCCATCACCGCCGGGACAGGGGGATCTGGGGCCAACGTCCTGACTTTC
many . TRBJ1-1 TRBV12-3/TRBV12-4 CASTLRERDTEAFF TGTGCCAGCACCCTCAGGGAGAGGGACACTGAAGCTTTCTTT
. TRBD2 TRBJ2-5 TRBV3-1 CACSMAGGPRETQYF TGTGCCTGCTCCATGGCGGGGGGGCCGCGGGAGACCCAGTACTTC
few . TRBJ2-7 TRBV9 CASSVGGQPSGEQYF TGTGCCAGCAGCGTAGGGGGACAACCTTCAGGGGAGCAGTACTTC
. TRBD2 TRBJ2-7 TRBV5-1 CASSLLLSGQQYF TGCGCCAGCAGCTTGTTGCTTAGCGGGCAGCAGTACTTC
. TRBD1 TRBJ1-1 TRBV7-2 CASSSNTGGRVGAFF TGTGCCAGCAGTTCCAATACAGGGGGCAGGGTTGGAGCTTTCTTT
few . TRBJ2-3 TRBV18 CASSPPLGADTQYF TGTGCCAGCTCACCACCGCTAGGGGCAGATACGCAGTATTTT
many . TRBJ2-7 TRBV7-2 CASSLGHATYEQYF TGTGCCAGCAGCTTAGGTCACGCCACCTACGAGCAGTACTTC
. . TRBJ2-7 TRBV13 CASSFILTGSYEQYF TGTGCCAGCAGCTTCATCCTGACGGGCTCCTACGAGCAGTACTTC
many . TRBJ2-6 TRBV6-5 CASGGANVLTF TGTGCCAGTGGTGGGGCCAACGTCCTGACTTTC
few . TRBJ2-3 TRBV27 CASSFHGGPPVDTQYF TGTGCCAGCAGTTTCCACGGGGGCCCTCCGGTAGATACGCAGTATTTT
. . TRBJ2-3 TRBV6-1 CASSPGGLNTQYF TGTGCCAGCAGCCCGGGCGGGTTGAATACGCAGTATTTT
few . TRBJ2-7 TRBV5-6 CASSLASGLYEQYF TGTGCCAGCAGCTTGGCCAGCGGGCTTTACGAGCAGTACTTC
few TRBD2 TRBJ2-3 TRBV12-3/TRBV12-4 CASSLSTAGLAGSDTQYF TGTGCCAGCAGTTTGTCGACGGCGGGACTAGCGGGGTCAGATACGCAGTATTTT
many . TRBJ1-6 TRBV2 CASSEGSSIISPLHF TGTGCCAGCAGTGAAGGTAGCAGCATCATTTCACCCCTCCACTTT
few . TRBJ2-2 TRBV12-3/TRBV12-4 CASRDFTSGFTGELFF TGTGCCAGCAGGGACTTCACGTCAGGCTTCACCGGGGAGCTGTTTTTT
. . TRBJ2-5 TRBV10-3 CATQGIIGETQYF TGTGCCACCCAGGGGATTATAGGAGAGACCCAGTACTTC
few TRBD2 TRBJ2-1 TRBV6-2/TRBV6-3 CASSALLAGGPNEQFF TGTGCCAGCAGTGCGCTACTAGCGGGGGGGCCGAATGAGCAGTTCTTC